The 24 T cell receptor beta chains listed next were all sequenced from one sample in a study of T cell responses to AZD1222 COVID-19 vaccine. Data came from immunoSEQ multiplex PCR; TCRdb stores just in-frame clones and leaves some out. The repertoire holds approximately 100,000 clones, with about nine tenths as singletons. The input for sequencing was peripheral blood, taken on day 0 of AZD1222 vaccination. The source of these receptors is an adult in good health.

The rearrangement links TRBV25-1 to TRBJ1-2; the D gene is possibly TRBD1 (5 bases). V lost 4 bases and J 5 bases, leaving 14 bases between the germline ends. The CDR3 covers 14 residues. From germline, CDR1 is MGHDK and CDR2 SYGVNS. CDR3 region: CASSAREGRYGYTF. The CDR3, as DNA: TGTGCCAGCAGTGCAAGGGAGGGACGTTATGGCTACACCTTC.

The rearrangement links TRBV11-3 to TRBJ2-4, with 9 positions matching TRBD1. Germline V gene lookup returns CDR1 SGHNT and CDR2 YENEEA. The CDR3 runs 18 residues. V was pared by 10 bases and J by 0 bases, with 16 bases of the junction left unmatched. The CDR3 DNA reads as TGTGCCATCCGACCGGGACAGGGTAGGGACTTAGCCAAAAACATTCAGTACTTC. This sequence encodes CAIRPGQGRDLAKNIQYF.

This chain links TRBV11-2 with TRBJ1-2, with 10 bases lining up with TRBD1. In germline, CDR1 is SGHAT, CDR2 FQNNGV. The length of the CDR3 is 18 residues. With V trimmed by 1 base and J by 3 bases, 11 bases remained unmatched. The CDR3 DNA is TGTGCCAGCAGCTTAGGGGTTCTGGCGGGACAGGGGTACTATGGCTACACCTTC. Translation: CASSLGVLAGQGYYGYTF.

The rearrangement joins TRBV10-3 to TRBJ1-5; D possibly corresponds to TRBD1 (6 bases). This CDR3 spans 16 amino acids. Trimming pared 0 bases from V and 1 base from J, leaving 10 bases between. Germline V gene data show CDR1 as ENHRY and CDR2 as SYGVKD. CDR3 DNA: TGTGCCATCAGTGAGTCGGGGGGACAAAGCAATCAGCCCCAGCATTTT. Its protein product is CAISESGGQSNQPQHF.

The chain employs TRBV3-1 (or the pseudogene TRBV3-2) and TRBJ2-1; no definite D call. V lost 7 bases to trimming and J lost 6 bases, with 13 bases between them. CDR1 and CDR2 from the germline V gene are LGHDT and YNNKEL (reference sequence). The length of the CDR3 is 13 residues. The DNA of the CDR3 is TGTGCCAGCATAAGCATACAAAGCAATGAGCAGTTCTTC. This codes for CASISIQSNEQFF.

The chain employs TRBV27 and TRBJ2-7; D is ambiguous. V dropped 0 bases and J dropped 11 bases, with 8 bases sitting between them. Germline V gene lookup returns CDR1 MNHEY and CDR2 SMNVEV (reference sequence). This CDR3 has 11 residues. The DNA of the CDR3 is TGTGCCAGCAGTTTATCTGGGGATGAGTACTTC. Its translation is CASSLSGDEYF.

The rearrangement links TRBV10-1 to TRBJ2-1; D is unclear. The CDR3 is made up of 11 amino acids. Germline CDR1 is WNHNN and CDR2 is SYGVQD (reference sequence). V lost 3 bases and J lost 4, with 1 base in between. CDR3 coding DNA: TGCGCCAGCAGTGATTACAATGAGCAGTTCTTC. Encoded protein: CASSDYNEQFF.

The gene calls are TRBV27 and TRBJ2-5; 9 bases fit TRBD2. J gave up 5 bases and V 0 bases, and 4 bases lay outside the gene matches. The CDR3 is 15 amino acids. Germline V gives CDR1 MNHEY, CDR2 SMNVEV (reference sequence). The CDR3 nucleotides read TGTGCCAGCAGTTTATCGTTGGCGGGGGGGGAGACCCAGTACTTC. This codes for CASSLSLAGGETQYF.

In DNA, the CDR3 is TGTGCCAGCTCACCCGGGACTTTCTCTGGAAACACCATATATTTT. Amino acid sequence: CASSPGTFSGNTIYF. This sequence joins TRBV18 and TRBJ1-3; possibly TRBD1 for D (5 bases). From germline, CDR1 is KGHSH and CDR2 LQKENI. CDR3 size: 15 residues. Trimming took 3 bases from V and 0 from J, leaving 9 bases between them.

This clone appeared once. The CDR3 end shows no conserved phenylalanine or tryptophan, and so a read error is likely. The rearrangement uses TRBV2 and TRBJ1-6, with 7 positions matching TRBD1. With 6 bases clipped from V and 9 bases from J, the junction kept 8 bases outside the gene matches. Germline values: CDR1 SNHLY, CDR2 FYNNEI. The CDR3 is made up of 14 amino acids. The CDR3 DNA reads TGTGCCAGCAGACCTGACAGGGTAGGTTCACCCCTCCACCTT. It encodes CASRPDRVGSPLHL.

A single count supports this clone. Here the CDR3 DNA reads TGTGCCAGCAGCTCTCCTCCTGACGAGCAGTACTTC. As protein: CASSSPPDEQYF. V gene TRBV5-6 combines with J gene TRBJ2-7, with D unresolved. This CDR3 contains 12 residues. The V end was cut by 3 bases, the J end by 5 bases, with 9 bases between. Germline V lookup: CDR1 SGHDT, CDR2 YYEEEE.

The chain couples TRBV5-1 to TRBJ1-4; tentative D call: TRBD1 (6 bases). CDR1 and CDR2 (germline): SGHRS, YFSETQ. Trimming left V 4 bases short and J 0 bases short, with 10 bases between. The CDR3 spans 15 residues. The CDR3 bases are TGCGCCAGCAGCCCCGGGACATCAACTAATGAAAAACTGTTTTTT. It translates to CASSPGTSTNEKLFF.

The rearrangement joins TRBV3-1 (or the pseudogene TRBV3-2) to TRBJ1-1, with TRBD1 matching 9 bases. The germline V gene has CDR1 LGHDT and CDR2 YNNKEL (reference sequence). CDR3 length: 13 residues. V was clipped by 5 bases and J by 4 bases; unmatched bases: 2. The CDR3 here is CASSSTGGTEAFF. CDR3 nucleotide sequence: TGTGCCAGCAGCTCGACAGGGGGCACTGAAGCTTTCTTT.

For the CDR3, the DNA is TGTGCCAGCTCACGTGGACAGGACACAGATACGCAGTATTTT. Encoded protein: CASSRGQDTDTQYF. The chain carries TRBV18 and TRBJ2-3, with 7 positions matching TRBD1. This CDR3 comprises 14 residues. Losses at the gene ends were 4 bases for V and 2 bases for J; bases not matched to a gene: 3. Germline V gives CDR1 KGHSH, CDR2 LQKENI.

The V call is TRBV12-2, the J call TRBJ1-1; no DNA check was done on the table's D call, TRBD1. TRBV12-2 is a known pseudogene. This CDR3 has 14 amino acids. CDR3 protein: CASRFRVRGTEAFF. CDR3 DNA sequence: TGTGCAAGTCGCTTCAGGGTGAGGGGGACTGAAGCTTTCTTT.

V is TRBV3-1 (or the pseudogene TRBV3-2) and J is TRBJ2-3; D not certain. This CDR3 is built from 15 residues. Deletions cut 0 bases from V and 2 bases from J, with 9 bases between. Germline V gene sequence: CDR1 LGHDT, CDR2 YNNKEL (reference sequence). CDR3 DNA sequence: TGTGCCAGCAGCCAAGAGATGGGATACACAGATACGCAGTATTTT. This sequence encodes CASSQEMGYTDTQYF.

CDR3 residues: CASSLASGEQFF. The DNA for the CDR3 is TGCGCCAGCAGCTTGGCTAGCGGAGAGCAGTTCTTC. The chain carries TRBV5-1 and TRBJ2-1; TRBD2 matches at 7 bases. V was pared by 0 bases and J by 10 bases, with 1 base of the junction left unmatched. CDR3 size: 12 residues. Germline CDR1 SGHRS, CDR2 YFSETQ.

The rearrangement links TRBV4-1 to TRBJ2-7, with D uncertain. The V gene lost 2 bases and the J gene lost 1 base, with 9 bases spanning the gap. This CDR3 spans 14 amino acids. Germline lookup yields CDR1 MGHRA and CDR2 YSYEKL. Here the CDR3 DNA reads TGCGCCAGCAGCCAAAGTGCTGATTCCTACGAGCAGTACTTC. It translates to CASSQSADSYEQYF.

The genes are TRBV7-3 and TRBJ2-1, with D possibly being TRBD2 (5 bases). The CDR3 covers 15 residues. The germline V gene encodes CDR1 SGHTA and CDR2 FQGTGA. V shed 1 base and J shed 5 bases, with 12 bases lying between them. The CDR3 sequence: CASSLMPERNNEQFF. The CDR3 region has the DNA TGTGCCAGCAGCTTAATGCCAGAGCGGAACAATGAGCAGTTCTTC.

This clone was recorded once. The genes are TRBV2 and TRBJ1-1, with 7 bases identical to TRBD1. From germline, CDR1 is SNHLY and CDR2 FYNNEI. This CDR3 is built from 14 residues. With V trimmed by 7 bases and J by 3 bases, 8 bases remained unmatched. The CDR3 DNA reads TGTGCCAGCACGAAGGGGCAGGGGGACACTGAAGCTTTCTTT. It codes for CASTKGQGDTEAFF. Drawing the rest from reference TRBV2 and TRBJ1-1, the complete variable domain is EPEVTQTPSHQVTQMGQEVILRCVPISNHLYFYWYRQILGQKVEFLVSFYNNEISEKSEIFDDQFSVERPDGSNFTLKIRSTKLEDSAMYFCASTKGQGDTEAFFGQGTRLTVV.

The chain is built from TRBV3-1 (or the pseudogene TRBV3-2) and TRBJ1-4; unclear D gene. The germline V and J ends were trimmed by 2 bases and 1 base, with 11 bases remaining between them. Germline V CDR1 and CDR2: LGHDT, YNNKEL (reference sequence). The CDR3 covers 16 residues. The CDR3 sequence: CASSQFELLTNEKLFF. The DNA for the CDR3 is TGTGCCAGCAGCCAATTTGAGCTCCTAACTAATGAAAAACTGTTTTTT.

A few counts support this clone. The chain has TRBV4-1 and TRBJ1-3; no clear D gene. The V gene's germline CDR1 is MGHRA and CDR2 YSYEKL. The CDR3 covers 17 residues. Trimming took off 1 base at V and 1 base at J, with 14 bases between the two ends. CDR3 residues: CASSQVRRARSGNTIYF. The CDR3 DNA reads TGCGCCAGCAGCCAAGTTAGGAGGGCAAGATCTGGAAACACCATATATTTT.

DNA of the CDR3: TGTGCCAGCACATCTAGCGGGGCCTACGAGCAGTACTTC. The encoded protein is CASTSSGAYEQYF. The chain couples TRBV7-8 to TRBJ2-7; 9 bases agree with TRBD2. V dropped 7 bases and J dropped 2; count of bases not matched to a gene: 3. CDR3 length: 13 residues. CDR1 is SGHVS, CDR2 FQNEAQ, per germline.

The chain combines TRBV6-4 with TRBJ2-5; D is ambiguous. The length of the CDR3 is 14 residues. Germline V gene sequence: CDR1 MRHNA, CDR2 SNTAGT. Trimming took off 3 bases at V and 2 bases at J, with 10 bases between the two ends. For the CDR3, the DNA is TGTGCCAGCAGTGAGTGTTTGGGTCAAGAGACCCAGTACTTC. Translated, it gives CASSECLGQETQYF.